One sample yielded the 28 T cell receptor beta chains listed below, sequenced in a study of blood T cells in healthy people across ages. Primed by a sample-barcoded 5' primer and a J-beta primer mix, a second PCR proceeded for about 6 to 11 cycles. TCRdb recomputed calls from the 5' RACE reads with MiXCR, one row per CDR3 protein. The table has under 850,000 distinct CDR3 sequences, 35% to 40% seen once; the top ten hold 10% to 15%. The sequenced material came from blood. The receptors come from a young man in good health.

The chain uses TRBV6-2 or TRBV6-3 and TRBJ1-1, with 7 bases fitting TRBD1. V was pared by 0 bases and J by 5 bases, with 9 bases of the junction left unmatched. Germline-derived CDR1 and CDR2 are MNHEY and SVGEGT. This CDR3 is 16 amino acids long. For the CDR3, the DNA is TGTGCCAGCAGTTACTCCCTCAGACAGGGCGGGACTGAAGCTTTCTTT. Its translation: CASSYSLRQGGTEAFF.

V and J are TRBV4-3 and TRBJ2-6; TRBD2 matches 7 bases. Trimming took 5 bases from V and 6 from J; bases not matched to a gene: 10. Germline CDR1 LGHNA, CDR2 YSLEER. CDR3 length: 16 residues. The CDR3 DNA follows: TGCGCCAGCAGCACCTGGGGAGGGGTTGAGGCCAACGTCCTGACTTTC. It yields the protein CASSTWGGVEANVLTF.

This chain joins TRBV12-3 or TRBV12-4 and TRBJ1-3; tentative D call: TRBD1 (5 bases). Trimming took off 7 bases at V and 0 bases at J, with 10 bases between the two ends. There are 14 residues in the CDR3. CDR3 sequence reads: CASNKQASGNTIYF. CDR3 in DNA: TGTGCCAGCAATAAACAGGCCTCTGGAAACACCATATATTTT.

This clonotype came up many times. The genes are TRBV27 and TRBJ1-5; 9 nucleotides align to TRBD1. The CDR3 extends over 17 amino acids. CDR1 is MNHEY and CDR2 is SMNVEV in the germline V gene (reference sequence). Trimming cost V 1 base and J 6 bases; bases outside gene matches: 10. The CDR3 is CASSLYPTTGGFQPQHF. The CDR3 region has the DNA TGTGCCAGCAGTTTATACCCAACCACAGGGGGCTTTCAGCCCCAGCATTTT.

In regard to this clonotype: One end of the junction varies from germline; a read error may be responsible. This CDR3 is CASILDEGRDEQFF. CDR3 DNA sequence: TGTGCCAGCATCTTAGATGAAGGGCGGGATGAGCAGTTCTTC. The chain uses TRBV7-2 and TRBJ2-1, with D possibly matching TRBD2 (5 bases). In germline, CDR1 is SGHTA, CDR2 FQGNSA. The CDR3 length is 14 residues.

The chain is built from TRBV6-5 and TRBJ2-1, with D possibly TRBD1 on 6 matching bases. The CDR3 runs 12 residues. V gave up 5 bases and J gave up 7 bases, with 9 bases separating them. Germline-derived CDR1 and CDR2 are MNHEY and SVGAGI. CDR3 protein: CASSTDRNEQFF. The CDR3 DNA sequence: TGTGCCAGCAGTACAGACAGGAATGAGCAGTTCTTC.

This chain links TRBV10-3 with TRBJ2-7; 7 nucleotides match TRBD2. The CDR3 runs to 16 residues. Trimming cost V 0 bases and J 7 bases; bases outside gene matches: 12. Germline V gene sequence: CDR1 ENHRY, CDR2 SYGVKD. Here the CDR3 DNA reads TGTGCCATCAGTGAGTCATCGGCGGGGGAGTACAATGAGCAGTACTTC. Translation: CAISESSAGEYNEQYF.

The V call is TRBV6-1, the J call TRBJ1-1; no reliable D call. This CDR3 has 15 residues. Germline CDR1 is MNHNS and CDR2 is SASEGT. V was trimmed by 3 bases and J by 2 bases, leaving 13 bases between them. The CDR3 region has the DNA TGTGCCAGCAGTGATATACTAACCCAAAACACTGAAGCTTTCTTT. It encodes CASSDILTQNTEAFF.

This clonotype was detected a few times. The chain is built from TRBV12-3 or TRBV12-4 and TRBJ2-3; 13 bases align to TRBD2. The CDR3 spans 14 residues. Trimming removed 8 bases from V and 1 base from J; junction bases left unmatched: 0. The CDR3 region has the DNA TGTGCCAGCGGACTAGCGGGAGGCACAGATACGCAGTATTTT. Amino acid sequence: CASGLAGGTDTQYF.

This clonotype was detected only a few times. This chain connects TRBV7-9 to TRBJ1-4, with 7 bases identical to TRBD1. The CDR3 is 13 amino acids. The V gene end was trimmed by 4 bases and the J gene end by 8 bases; junction bases not matched to a gene: 4. The germline gives CDR1 SEHNR, CDR2 FQNEAQ (reference sequence). The CDR3: CASSSGQSEKLFF. CDR3 coding DNA: TGTGCCAGCAGCTCGGGACAGAGCGAAAAACTGTTTTTT.

The CDR3 sequence is CASSRDKEVPQHF. As DNA, the CDR3 is TGTGCCAGCAGCCGGGACAAGGAGGTTCCCCAGCATTTT. The gene calls are TRBV6-6 and TRBJ1-5, with a weak D call TRBD1 (6 bases). CDR1 and CDR2 from the germline V gene are MNHNY and SVGAGI (reference sequence). Between the trimmed V and J ends, which lost 6 bases and 10 bases, there was a span of 16 bases. The CDR3 runs to 13 residues.

The rearrangement uses TRBV5-1 and TRBJ2-5; D might be TRBD2 (5 bases). Deletions cut 0 bases from V and 11 bases from J, with 26 bases between. Germline V gives CDR1 SGHRS, CDR2 YFSETQ. This CDR3 has 17 residues. CDR3 sequence (DNA): TGCGCCAGCAGCTTGGCCGGCCATAGAGCGGCCTACAATGAGCAGTACTTC. It encodes CASSLAGHRAAYNEQYF.

This clonotype was picked up a small number of times. V usage is TRBV5-1 and J usage is TRBJ2-7; D is possibly TRBD1 (6 bases). The tail of the sequence fits TRBJ2-5 better, so the J call may be wrong. The CDR3 is 14 amino acids. CDR1 SGHRS and CDR2 YFSETQ come from the germline V gene. The CDR3 protein is CASTDSTGRETQYF. CDR3 nucleotide sequence: TGCGCCAGCACCGATTCGACAGGTAGAGAGACCCAGTACTTC.

The gene calls are TRBV27 and TRBJ2-4; the D gene is possibly TRBD1 (5 bases). The CDR3 totals 15 residues. V shed 4 bases and J shed 6 bases, with 16 bases lying between them. Germline CDR1 is MNHEY and CDR2 is SMNVEV (reference sequence). The CDR3 is CASSSALGDINIQYF. In DNA, the CDR3 is TGTGCCAGCAGTTCTGCCTTAGGGGATATAAACATTCAGTACTTC.

This clonotype was found a few times. The chain links TRBV7-2 to TRBJ2-2; possible D gene TRBD2, 6 bases. CDR3 length: 18 amino acids. The V gene lost 2 bases and the J gene lost 6 bases, with 22 bases spanning the gap. Per the germline V gene, CDR1 is SGHTA and CDR2 is FQGNSA. The CDR3 here is CASSLRPIRLEKAGELFF. The CDR3 DNA is TGTGCCAGCAGCTTACGCCCGATAAGACTAGAGAAGGCCGGGGAGCTGTTTTTT.

Notes on this clonotype: A junction boundary mismatches the germline segment, possibly from a read error. J is TRBJ2-3 and V is TRBV9; 9 positions match TRBD2. The germline gives CDR1 SGDLS, CDR2 YYNGEE. The CDR3 spans 16 residues. CDR3 region: CASSVGSSGVTGTQYF. The CDR3 coding sequence is TGTGCCAGCAGCGTTGGGTCTAGCGGGGTGACAGGTACGCAGTATTTT.

This clonotype has a handful of counts. This may arise from a read error, as a much more abundant clone is one base away. The chain couples TRBV10-3 to TRBJ1-3; D is undetermined. CDR1 is ENHRY and CDR2 is SYGVKD in the germline V gene. The length of the CDR3 is 14 residues. Trimming removed 2 bases at V and 7 bases at J, with 12 bases between. The CDR3 DNA reads TGTGCCATCAGTGAGGCGACACCCCGGAACACCATATATTTT. Its protein product is CAISEATPRNTIYF.

This clonotype was counted ten times or more. The rearrangement joins TRBV20-1 to TRBJ2-3, with 8 bases matching TRBD1. Germline V gives CDR1 DFQATT, CDR2 SNEGSKA (reference sequence). This CDR3 spans 15 amino acids. J was trimmed by 4 bases and V by 0 bases; bases with no gene match: 6. The CDR3 coding sequence is TGCAGTGCTAGAGATTTTTCCAGGGGGCCAGATACGCAGTATTTT. As protein: CSARDFSRGPDTQYF.

The table lists this clonotype with a count of one. The rearrangement joins TRBV18 to TRBJ2-7; D perhaps matches TRBD1 (6 bases). The CDR3 runs 16 residues. Trimming pared 2 bases from V and 3 bases from J, leaving 17 bases between. Germline V gene data show CDR1 as KGHSH and CDR2 as LQKENI. CDR3 in amino acids: CASSPGAPGQGYEQYF. In DNA form, the CDR3 reads TGTGCCAGCTCACCAGGTGCCCCGGGACAAGGCTACGAGCAGTACTTC.

The rearrangement uses TRBV5-1 and TRBJ1-1; 8 nucleotides agree with TRBD1. Germline V CDR1 and CDR2: SGHRS, YFSETQ. The CDR3 loop spans 13 amino acids. Losses at the gene ends were 0 bases for V and 6 bases for J; bases not matched to a gene: 1. The CDR3 DNA sequence: TGCGCCAGCAGCTTGGGGGACAGGCCTGAAGCTTTCTTT. Protein sequence: CASSLGDRPEAFF.

This clonotype appeared many times. This chain uses TRBV5-5 with TRBJ1-2; D is ambiguous. This CDR3 has 14 residues. In germline, CDR1 is SGHKS, CDR2 YYEKEE (reference sequence). V was pared by 8 bases and J by 2 bases, with 16 bases between. The CDR3 loop reads CASREGTENYGYTF. The CDR3 nucleotides are TGTGCCAGTAGGGAAGGTACGGAGAACTATGGCTACACCTTC.

V usage is TRBV7-6 and J usage is TRBJ2-7; possibly TRBD1 or TRBD2 for D (5 bases each). With 5 bases removed from V and 2 bases from J, the gap between germline ends came to 13 bases. The germline V gene has CDR1 SGHVS and CDR2 FNYEAQ. The CDR3 runs to 14 residues. CDR3 amino acids: CASSVTGTTYEQYF. The DNA for the CDR3 is TGTGCCAGCAGCGTTACCGGGACGACCTACGAGCAGTACTTC.

This clonotype has only a few counts. The rearrangement joins TRBV10-3 to TRBJ1-2; 7 bases match TRBD1. The V gene end was trimmed by 7 bases and the J gene end by 6 bases; junction bases not matched to a gene: 5. This CDR3 region has 12 residues. Germline assignment: CDR1 ENHRY and CDR2 SYGVKD. The CDR3: CAITETGNGYTF. DNA for the CDR3: TGTGCCATCACCGAGACAGGGAATGGCTACACCTTC.

On this clonotype: Here the CDR3 omits its conserved ending phenylalanine or tryptophan, so a read error is the likely source. Because the CDR3's place on the DNA is in doubt, the DNA is left out and the CDR3 is given as listed by TCRdb. The chain couples TRBV25-1 to TRBJ2-1; the table's D gene call, TRBD1, was not cross checked with the DNA. Germline V gene data show CDR1 as MGHDK and CDR2 as SYGVNS. The CDR3 extends over 15 residues, inclusive of both ends. CDR3 region: CASSEGVRGGYTFGS.

This rearrangement joins TRBV5-5 to TRBJ1-4; no firm D call. In germline, CDR1 is SGHKS, CDR2 YYEKEE (reference sequence). The CDR3 covers 19 residues. Trimming stripped 0 bases from V and 0 bases from J, with 18 bases between. The CDR3 here is CASSLVLRGRGPTNEKLFF. The CDR3 DNA is TGTGCCAGCAGCTTGGTCCTCAGAGGCCGCGGGCCAACTAATGAAAAACTGTTTTTT. Full variable domain (rest looked up from reference TRBV5-5 and TRBJ1-4): DAGVTQSPTHLIKTRGQQVTLRCSPISGHKSVSWYQQVLGQGPQFIFQYYEKEERGRGNFPDRFSARQFPNYSSELNVNALLLGDSALYLCASSLVLRGRGPTNEKLFFGSGTQLSVL.

This chain connects TRBV4-3 to TRBJ2-2; TRBD2 matches 10 bases. The germline CDR1 and CDR2 sequences are LGHNA and YSLEER. This CDR3 contains 19 residues. The V and J ends lost 1 base and 4 bases, in that order; junction bases with no gene match: 12. The chain's CDR3 is CASSQGVLAGVGITGELFF. DNA for the CDR3: TGCGCCAGCAGCCAAGGAGTGCTAGCGGGGGTTGGTATCACCGGGGAGCTGTTTTTT.

J is TRBJ1-1 and V is TRBV4-1; weak D call: TRBD1 (6 bases). This CDR3 is built from 15 residues. The germline V gene has CDR1 MGHRA and CDR2 YSYEKL. V shed 0 bases and J shed 5 bases, with 13 bases lying between them. The CDR3 spells CASSQEPGAGTEAFF. In DNA, the CDR3 is TGCGCCAGCAGCCAAGAGCCGGGGGCCGGTACTGAAGCTTTCTTT.

The table lists this clonotype with a count of one. The chain has TRBV29-1 and TRBJ1-1; D ambiguous. Trimming cost V 4 bases and J 6 bases, with 15 bases left between them. Germline CDR1 is SQVTM and CDR2 is ANQGSEA. The CDR3 sequence is 13 residues long. The CDR3 sequence is CSVARGKSAEAFF. CDR3 nucleotide sequence: TGCAGCGTTGCCCGGGGTAAAAGTGCTGAAGCTTTCTTT.